This TCR beta chain is drawn from a study of radiotherapy plus CTLA-4 blockade in lung cancer (dated 2018 in TCRdb). Looking at the study overall: Among the enrolled patients, about 19% had an objective response, and 25% to 35% reached disease control.

CDR1 SGHAT and CDR2 FQNNGV are derived from the germline V gene. Here V drops 3 bases and J drops 4 bases, and the junction holds 6 bases not matched to any gene. The CDR3, from cysteine to phenylalanine, totals 16 residues. The read is trimmed to its CDR3 DNA, 48 bases read in frame from base 1. Study-wide conclusions, independent of this receptor: The strongest predictors of response were reported to be early dynamic shifts in blood T cell clones along with a rise in serum interferon-beta following radiation. After treatment with radiotherapy and ipilimumab, TCR clones that originated in tumors expanded in peripheral blood.

Focal radiation therapy combined with CTLA-4 blockade (ipilimumab) was tested in patients with chemo-refractory metastatic non-small-cell lung cancer. Libraries were constructed by the immunoSEQ multiplex PCR assay. In its TCRdb copy, this immuneACCESS table keeps in-frame sequences only and misses some clones. Where compared with another copy, unresolved V genes explain less than half of these, and the others have no known cause. Present in this sample are 24,000 or so clones, over 70% of which were seen just once. Around 3.5% of the sample goes to the ten largest clones. Details on this clone: Which antigen it targets is not known. No clone much larger than this one lies a single base away; base qualities are absent.

The starting material was peripheral blood, obtained from a patient treated with radiotherapy plus ipilimumab. The chain joins TRBV11-2 to TRBJ1-5; 10 middle bases align to TRBD1. This clonotype was obtained from a human donor with non-small cell lung cancer who had stable disease on radiotherapy plus ipilimumab. The bases read TGTGCCAGCAGCTTCGACTCGGGACAGGGGAATCAGCCCCAGCATTTT. It translates as CASSFDSGQGNQPQHF.